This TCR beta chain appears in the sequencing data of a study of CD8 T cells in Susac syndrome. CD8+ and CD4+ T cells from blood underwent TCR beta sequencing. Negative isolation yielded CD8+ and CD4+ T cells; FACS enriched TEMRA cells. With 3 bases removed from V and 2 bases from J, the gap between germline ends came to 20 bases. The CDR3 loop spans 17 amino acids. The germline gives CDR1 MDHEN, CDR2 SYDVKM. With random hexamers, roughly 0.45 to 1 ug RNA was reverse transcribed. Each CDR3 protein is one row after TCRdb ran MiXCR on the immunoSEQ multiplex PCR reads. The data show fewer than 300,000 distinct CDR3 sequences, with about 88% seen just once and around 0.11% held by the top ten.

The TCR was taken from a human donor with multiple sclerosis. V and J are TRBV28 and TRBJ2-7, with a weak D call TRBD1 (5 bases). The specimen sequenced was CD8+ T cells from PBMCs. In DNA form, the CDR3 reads TGTGCCAGCAGTTTTTCGACTCAGGGTGTTTTGGCCTACGAGCAGTACTTC. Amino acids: CASSFSTQGVLAYEQYF.